This entry concerns a single T cell receptor (beta chain). The junction had 5 bases not matched to a gene; V was cut back by 4 bases and J by 1 base. The CDR3 runs to 17 residues. Germline V CDR1 and CDR2: SGHRS, YFSETQ. This sample is drawn from a study of blood T cell repertoires in COVID-19. Study as a whole: Acute and convalescent COVID-19 samples came from the United States, Italy and Spain.

Clones were sequenced by immunoSEQ multiplex PCR, and TCRdb holds only the in-frame ones, with some missing. The data hold about 68,000 clones, with about 90% observed a single time. The origin of this receptor is a middle-aged man with COVID-19, enrolled during active disease. Sequenced input: peripheral blood. This rearrangement joins TRBV5-1 to TRBJ2-1, with 13 bases that match TRBD2. CDR3 sequence reads: CASSPGTSGTSYNEQFF. Written as DNA, the CDR3 is TGCGCCAGCAGCCCCGGGACTAGCGGGACTTCCTACAATGAGCAGTTCTTC.